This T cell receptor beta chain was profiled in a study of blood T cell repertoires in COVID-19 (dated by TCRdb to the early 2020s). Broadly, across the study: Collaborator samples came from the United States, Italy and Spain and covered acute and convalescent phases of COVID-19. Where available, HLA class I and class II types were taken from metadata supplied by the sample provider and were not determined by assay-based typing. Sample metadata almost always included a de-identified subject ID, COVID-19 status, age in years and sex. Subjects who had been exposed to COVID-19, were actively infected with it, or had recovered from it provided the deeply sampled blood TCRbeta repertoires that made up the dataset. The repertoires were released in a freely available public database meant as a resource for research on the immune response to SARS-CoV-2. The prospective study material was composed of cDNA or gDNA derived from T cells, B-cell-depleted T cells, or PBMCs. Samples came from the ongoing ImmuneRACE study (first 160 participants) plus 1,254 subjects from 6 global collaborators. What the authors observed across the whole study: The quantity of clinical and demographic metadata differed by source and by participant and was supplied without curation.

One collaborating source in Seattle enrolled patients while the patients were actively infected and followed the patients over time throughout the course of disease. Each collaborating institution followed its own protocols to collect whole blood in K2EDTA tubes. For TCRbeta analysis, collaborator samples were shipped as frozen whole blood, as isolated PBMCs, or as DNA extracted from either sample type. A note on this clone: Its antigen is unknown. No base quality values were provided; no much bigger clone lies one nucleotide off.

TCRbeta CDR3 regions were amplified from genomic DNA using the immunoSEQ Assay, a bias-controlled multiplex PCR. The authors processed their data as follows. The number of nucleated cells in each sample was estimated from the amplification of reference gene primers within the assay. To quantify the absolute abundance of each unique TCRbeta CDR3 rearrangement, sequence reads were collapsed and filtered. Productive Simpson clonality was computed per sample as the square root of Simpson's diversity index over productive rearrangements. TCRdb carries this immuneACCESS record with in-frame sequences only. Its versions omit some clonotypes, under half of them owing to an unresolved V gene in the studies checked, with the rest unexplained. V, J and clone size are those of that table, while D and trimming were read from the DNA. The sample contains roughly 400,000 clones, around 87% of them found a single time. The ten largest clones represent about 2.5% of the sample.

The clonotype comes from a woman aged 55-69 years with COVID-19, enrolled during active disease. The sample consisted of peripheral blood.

The nucleotides read TGTGCCAGCAGCCGGCTGGCCTATGGCTACACCTTC. Its coded protein is CASSRLAYGYTF. Recombination connected TRBV3-1 (or the pseudogene TRBV3-2) to TRBJ1-2; the D gene cannot be named for sure. The CDR3 has 12 amino acids, counting the end cysteine and phenylalanine. The only DNA kept is the CDR3, 36 bases in frame from the first base. The germline V gene (reference sequence) specifies LGHDT as CDR1 and YNNKEL as CDR2. At the junction V is shortened by 4 bases and J by 4 bases, with 7 bases in between.